The 8 T cell receptor beta chains given below trace back to one sample, sequenced in a study of shared clonotypes between healthy human individuals. Using immunoSEQ multiplex PCR, the repertoire was profiled, and TCRdb retains in-frame clones only, with some absent. This sample has 2,100,000 or so clones, with approximately 96% found just once. Sequences were obtained from naive CD4+ T cells sorted from blood. Sample subset: CD45RA+ positively selected. The receptors derive from a man between 18 and 29 years old in good health.

This clone was seen only a few times. The J gene is TRBJ1-4, the V gene TRBV6-6; D gene unclear. Germline values: CDR1 MNHNY, CDR2 SVGAGI (reference sequence). The CDR3 is 15 amino acids. V lost 0 bases and J lost 8, with 13 bases in between. The CDR3 DNA is TGTGCCAGCAGTTACTCGACCCTCGGGGTAGAAAAACTGTTTTTT. It is translated as CASSYSTLGVEKLFF.

Turning to this clone: Other DNA sequences within the sample encode an identical CDR3. V usage is TRBV12-5 and J usage is TRBJ2-7; D not certain. Germline loops: CDR1 LGHNT, CDR2 FRNRAP. V lost 3 bases, J lost 2 bases, and 8 bases lay in between. The CDR3 has 13 residues. The CDR3 DNA reads TGTGCTAGTGGTTTCGGCGGAACCTACGAGCAGTACTTC. Amino acid sequence: CASGFGGTYEQYF.

The rearrangement uses TRBV6-6 and TRBJ2-3; D gene ambiguous. CDR3 length: 12 residues. V lost 2 bases and J lost 4, with 4 bases in between. Germline CDR1 is MNHNY and CDR2 is SVGAGI (reference sequence). The CDR3: CASSYQADTQYF. The DNA of the CDR3 is TGTGCCAGCAGTTACCAGGCAGATACGCAGTATTTT.

This chain connects TRBV27 to TRBJ2-2; TRBD2 matches at 9 bases. V shed 8 bases and J 1 base; nucleotides not matched to a gene: 11. The germline V gene encodes CDR1 MNHEY and CDR2 SMNVEV (reference sequence). This CDR3 has 17 amino acids. The CDR3 protein is CASRGGRGKENTGELFF. The CDR3 DNA reads as TGTGCCAGCCGTGGCGGGAGGGGCAAGGAGAACACCGGGGAGCTGTTTTTT.

The chain links TRBV19 to TRBJ2-6; 7 nucleotides match TRBD1. This CDR3 contains 15 residues. Germline lookup yields CDR1 LNHDA and CDR2 SQIVND (reference sequence). The J segment lost 4 bases and the V segment lost 6 bases, leaving 6 bases of the junction unmatched. CDR3: CASRLTGSGANVLTF. The CDR3 DNA sequence: TGTGCCAGTAGACTGACAGGGTCCGGGGCCAACGTCCTGACTTTC.

This chain uses TRBV7-9 with TRBJ1-4; 9 bases align to TRBD1. Unmatched junction bases numbered 8, after V lost 5 bases and J lost 7 bases. The germline gives CDR1 SEHNR, CDR2 FQNEAQ (reference sequence). CDR3 length equals 15 residues. DNA of the CDR3: TGTGCCAGCAGCATAACAGGGGGCGCGGGTGAAAAACTGTTTTTT. It codes for CASSITGGAGEKLFF.

The CDR3 is CSVGDSLGTEAFF. The CDR3 DNA sequence: TGCAGCGTTGGGGACAGCTTGGGCACTGAAGCTTTCTTT. This chain connects TRBV29-1 to TRBJ1-1; 7 bases map to TRBD1. The CDR3 runs to 13 residues. Trimming cost V 4 bases and J 4 bases; bases outside gene matches: 6. Germline V CDR1 and CDR2: SQVTM, ANQGSEA.

This clone is a singleton in its sample. This same CDR3 is encoded by further DNA sequences in the sample. This chain connects TRBV28 to TRBJ2-7; TRBD1 is a possible D gene (6 bases). The germline CDR1 and CDR2 sequences are MDHEN and SYDVKM. Between the trimmed V and J ends, which lost 2 bases and 6 bases, there was a span of 8 bases. This CDR3 has 12 amino acids. The CDR3 loop is CASSLSRGEQYF. Here the CDR3 DNA reads TGTGCCAGCAGTTTAAGCAGGGGCGAGCAGTACTTC.